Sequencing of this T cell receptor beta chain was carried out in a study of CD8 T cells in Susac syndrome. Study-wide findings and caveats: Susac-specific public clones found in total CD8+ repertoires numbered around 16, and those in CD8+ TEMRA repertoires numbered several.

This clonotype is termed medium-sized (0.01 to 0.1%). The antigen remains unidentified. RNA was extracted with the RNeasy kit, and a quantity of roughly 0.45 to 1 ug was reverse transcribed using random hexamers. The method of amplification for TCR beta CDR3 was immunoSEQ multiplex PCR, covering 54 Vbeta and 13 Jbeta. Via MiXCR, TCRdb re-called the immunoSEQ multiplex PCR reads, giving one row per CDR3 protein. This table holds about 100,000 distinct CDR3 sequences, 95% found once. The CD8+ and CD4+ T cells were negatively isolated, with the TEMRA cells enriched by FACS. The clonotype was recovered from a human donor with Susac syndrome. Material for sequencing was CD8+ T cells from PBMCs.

In DNA, the CDR3 is TGTGCCAGCAGCTGGGGGACAGTCAATGAGCAGTTCTTC. This sequence encodes CASSWGTVNEQFF. J is TRBJ2-1 and V is TRBV5-6; 7 bases agree with TRBD1. The CDR3 runs to 13 residues. After removal of 3 bases from V and 6 bases from J, the junction contained 3 bases not matched to a gene. Germline V gene data show CDR1 as SGHDT and CDR2 as YYEEEE.